This note documents a single T cell receptor (beta chain) sequence. The target antigen is unknown. This sample stems from a study of beta chain features in type 1 diabetes. Findings of the study overall: Insertions were fewer and deletions more numerous at VDJ junctions in type 1 diabetes patients. The naive, central memory and Treg TCRB repertoires of patients appeared to be more similar to one another than those of healthy donors. Moderately but significantly shorter TCRB CDR3s were found in Type 1 diabetes patients in all four CD4+ subsets.

Sampling consisted of one heparinised blood draw per donor, averaging around 100 mL. The entirety of the isolated RNA underwent reverse transcription, so expressed TCRB transcripts were sequenced. TCRdb keeps only in-frame clones here, not all; method: immunoSEQ multiplex PCR. Altogether about 350,000 clones are present, about 20% being singletons, with the ten largest covering around 0.04%. With 1 base removed from V and 3 bases from J, the gap between germline ends came to 16 bases. The CDR3 extends over 16 amino acids. Germline V gene sequence: CDR1 PRHDT, CDR2 FYEKMQ (reference sequence). This TCR was sampled from a woman aged 18 to 35 in good health. The V gene is TRBV13, the J gene TRBJ2-7; perhaps TRBD1 as D (5 bases). The material sequenced was naive CD4+ T cells from blood. This CDR3 is CASSLERGQGYYEQYF. In nucleotides, the CDR3 is TGTGCCAGCAGCTTAGAAAGGGGCCAAGGATACTACGAGCAGTACTTC.